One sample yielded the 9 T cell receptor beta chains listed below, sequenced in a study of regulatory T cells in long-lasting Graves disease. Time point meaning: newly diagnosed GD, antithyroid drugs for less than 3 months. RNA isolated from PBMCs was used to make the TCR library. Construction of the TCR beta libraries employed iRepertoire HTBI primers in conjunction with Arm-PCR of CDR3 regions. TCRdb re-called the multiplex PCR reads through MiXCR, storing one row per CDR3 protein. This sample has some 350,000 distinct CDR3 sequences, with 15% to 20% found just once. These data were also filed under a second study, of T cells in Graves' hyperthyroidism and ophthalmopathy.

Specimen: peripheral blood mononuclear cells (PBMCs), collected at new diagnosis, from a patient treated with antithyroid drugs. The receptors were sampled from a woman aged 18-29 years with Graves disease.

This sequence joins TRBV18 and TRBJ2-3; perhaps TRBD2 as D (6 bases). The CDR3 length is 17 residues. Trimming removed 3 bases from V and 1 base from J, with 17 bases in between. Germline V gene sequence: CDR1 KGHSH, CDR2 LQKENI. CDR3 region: CASSPLGLAGRTDTQYF. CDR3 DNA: TGTGCCAGCTCACCCCTTGGTCTGGCGGGACGCACAGATACGCAGTATTTT.

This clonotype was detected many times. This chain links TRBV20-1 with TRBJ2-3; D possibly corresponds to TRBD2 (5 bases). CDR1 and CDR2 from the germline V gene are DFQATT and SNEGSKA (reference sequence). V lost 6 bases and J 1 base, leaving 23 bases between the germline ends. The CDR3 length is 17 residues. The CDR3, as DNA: TGCAGTGCGAGGGAAGGTAGCGCGCCAGTGGGCACAGATACGCAGTATTTT. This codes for CSAREGSAPVGTDTQYF.

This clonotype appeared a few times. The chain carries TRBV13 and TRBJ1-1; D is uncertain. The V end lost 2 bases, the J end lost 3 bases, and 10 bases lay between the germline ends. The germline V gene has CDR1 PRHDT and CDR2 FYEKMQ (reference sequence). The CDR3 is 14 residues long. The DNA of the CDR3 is TGTGCCAGCAGCTTACAGAGGGCGGACACTGAAGCTTTCTTT. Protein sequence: CASSLQRADTEAFF.

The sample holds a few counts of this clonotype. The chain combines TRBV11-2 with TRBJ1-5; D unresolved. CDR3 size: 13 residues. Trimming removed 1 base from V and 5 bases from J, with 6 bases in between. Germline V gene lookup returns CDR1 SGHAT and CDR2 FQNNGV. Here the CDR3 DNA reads TGTGCCAGCAGCTTAGTTCCCGATCAGCCCCAGCATTTT. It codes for CASSLVPDQPQHF.

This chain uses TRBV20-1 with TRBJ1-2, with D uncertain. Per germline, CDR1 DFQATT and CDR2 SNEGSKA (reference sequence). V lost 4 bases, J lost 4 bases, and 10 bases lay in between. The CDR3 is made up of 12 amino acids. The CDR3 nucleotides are TGCAGTGCTAAAGAGGCCCCCTATGGCTACACCTTC. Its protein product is CSAKEAPYGYTF.

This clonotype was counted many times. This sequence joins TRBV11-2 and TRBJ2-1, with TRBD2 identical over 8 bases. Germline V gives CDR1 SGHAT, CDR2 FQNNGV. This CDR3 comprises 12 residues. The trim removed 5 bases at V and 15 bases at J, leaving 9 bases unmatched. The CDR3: CASSHPGTSLFF. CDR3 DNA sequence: TGTGCCAGCAGCCATCCCGGGACTAGTCTGTTCTTC. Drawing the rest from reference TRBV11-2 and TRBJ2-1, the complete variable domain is EAGVAQSPRYKIIEKRQSVAFWCNPISGHATLYWYQQILGQGPKLLIQFQNNGVVDDSQLPKDRFSAERLKGVDSTLKIQPAKLEDSAVYLCASSHPGTSLFFGPGTRLTVL.

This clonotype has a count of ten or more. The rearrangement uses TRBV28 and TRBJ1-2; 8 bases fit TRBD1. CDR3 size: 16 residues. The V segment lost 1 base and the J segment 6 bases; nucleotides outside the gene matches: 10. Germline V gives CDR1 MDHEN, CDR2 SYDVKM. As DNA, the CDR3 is TGTGCCAGCAGTTTATATTTAGGTCAGGGGGCGGATGGCTACACCTTC. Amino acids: CASSLYLGQGADGYTF.

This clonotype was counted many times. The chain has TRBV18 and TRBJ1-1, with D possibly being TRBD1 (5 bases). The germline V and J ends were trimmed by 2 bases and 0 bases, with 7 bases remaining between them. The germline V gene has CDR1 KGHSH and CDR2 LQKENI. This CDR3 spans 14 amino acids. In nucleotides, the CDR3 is TGTGCCAGCTCACCAGGGGCCATGAACACTGAAGCTTTCTTT. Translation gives CASSPGAMNTEAFF.

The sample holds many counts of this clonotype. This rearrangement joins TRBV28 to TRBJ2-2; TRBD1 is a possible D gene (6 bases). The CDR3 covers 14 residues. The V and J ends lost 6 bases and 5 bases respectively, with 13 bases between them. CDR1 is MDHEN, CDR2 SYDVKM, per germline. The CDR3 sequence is CASSPYRETGELFF. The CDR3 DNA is TGTGCCAGCAGCCCATACAGGGAAACCGGGGAGCTGTTTTTT.